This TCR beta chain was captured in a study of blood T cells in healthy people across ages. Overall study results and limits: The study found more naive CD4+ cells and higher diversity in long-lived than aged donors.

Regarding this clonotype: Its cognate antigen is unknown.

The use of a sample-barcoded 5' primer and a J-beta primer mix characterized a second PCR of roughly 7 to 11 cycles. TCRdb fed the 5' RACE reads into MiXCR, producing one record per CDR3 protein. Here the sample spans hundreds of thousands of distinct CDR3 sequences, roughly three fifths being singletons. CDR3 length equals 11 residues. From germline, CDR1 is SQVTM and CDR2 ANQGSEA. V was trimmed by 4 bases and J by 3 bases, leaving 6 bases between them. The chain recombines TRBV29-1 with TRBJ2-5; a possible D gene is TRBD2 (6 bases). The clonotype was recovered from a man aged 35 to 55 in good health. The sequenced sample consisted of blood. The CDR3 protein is CSVGGEETQYF. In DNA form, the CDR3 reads TGCAGCGTTGGGGGGGAAGAGACCCAGTACTTC.